The clone carrying this T cell receptor beta chain appeared a single time. The data were obtained in a study of CD8 T cells in Susac syndrome. Germline CDR1 reads MNHEY; CDR2 reads SMNVEV (reference sequence). The J segment lost 2 bases and the V segment lost 3 bases, leaving 9 bases of the junction unmatched. This CDR3 contains 16 residues. Random hexamers were used to reverse transcribe the RNA input (0.5 to 1 ug). Each CDR3 protein is one row after TCRdb ran MiXCR on the immunoSEQ multiplex PCR reads. The sample contains hundreds of thousands of distinct CDR3 sequences, around 89% of which appear only once.

The sequence derives from a human donor with multiple sclerosis. This chain links TRBV27 with TRBJ2-7; 8 nucleotides align to TRBD1. The material sequenced was CD8+ T cells from PBMCs. The CDR3 nucleotides are TGTGCCAGCAGTTTGACCCGGACAGGGCTTGCCTACGAGCAGTACTTC. It is translated as CASSLTRTGLAYEQYF.